These T cell receptor beta chains were read from a single sample in a study of OX40 agonist ivuxolimab in advanced cancers. Measured with immunoSEQ multiplex PCR; TCRdb has only the in-frame clones, and not every one. The top ten hold more than 0.15% of the sample, which has over 100,000 clones, 90% to 95% seen once. Sequenced here: CD4+ or CD8+ T cells sorted from blood, sampled in a trial of the OX40 agonist ivuxolimab. The receptors were gathered from an adult with an advanced solid tumor such as melanoma, head and neck, liver or kidney cancer. Both conserved end residues are part of each CDR3. Each record gives: CDR3 length, J gene, D gene, V gene, clone size, CDR3 DNA, CDR3 protein. D genes are given only for firm matches. Where a row states a size, it is once, few, many or the class of an expanded clone; other rows omit it.

cdr3_length: 14
j_call: TRBJ1-2
d_call: NA
v_call: TRBV28
clone_size: NA
cdr3_nt: TGTGCCAGCAGTCCCCGGGGGAGGGGGGATGGCTACACCTTC
cdr3_aa: CASSPRGRGDGYTF

cdr3_length: 13
j_call: TRBJ2-2
d_call: NA
v_call: TRBV11-3
clone_size: NA
cdr3_nt: TGTGCCAGCAGCTTAGAGGGCACCGGGGAGCTGTTTTTT
cdr3_aa: CASSLEGTGELFF

cdr3_length: 14
j_call: TRBJ1-5
d_call: NA
v_call: TRBV6-5
clone_size: NA
cdr3_nt: TGTGCCAGCATCAAAGACAGCCCAAATCAGCCCCAGCATTTT
cdr3_aa: CASIKDSPNQPQHF

cdr3_length: 13
j_call: TRBJ2-7
d_call: TRBD1
v_call: TRBV2
clone_size: NA
cdr3_nt: TGTGCCAGCGGGGGGGACAGGGGCTACGAGCAGTACTTC
cdr3_aa: CASGGDRGYEQYF

cdr3_length: 16
j_call: TRBJ1-2
d_call: NA
v_call: TRBV28
clone_size: NA
cdr3_nt: TGTGCCAGCAAAACTCCCCCCGCAGCGCGGGACTATGGCTACACCTTC
cdr3_aa: CASKTPPAARDYGYTF

cdr3_length: 13
j_call: TRBJ1-5
d_call: NA
v_call: TRBV5-5
clone_size: NA
cdr3_nt: TGTGCCAGCAGCGTGACTTCTAATCAGCCCCAGCATTTT
cdr3_aa: CASSVTSNQPQHF

cdr3_length: 11
j_call: TRBJ2-7
d_call: NA
v_call: TRBV7-9
clone_size: NA
cdr3_nt: TGTGCCAGCAGCTTAAGTCGGGAGCAGTACTTC
cdr3_aa: CASSLSREQYF

cdr3_length: 18
j_call: TRBJ2-6
d_call: TRBD1
v_call: TRBV19
clone_size: NA
cdr3_nt: TGTGCCAGTAGTATAGGGACAGGGGGACCGTCTGGGGCCAACGTCCTGACTTTC
cdr3_aa: CASSIGTGGPSGANVLTF

cdr3_length: 12
j_call: TRBJ1-2
d_call: NA
v_call: TRBV7-2
clone_size: few
cdr3_nt: TGTGCCAGCAGCTTAGCGGGTTATGGCTACACCTTC
cdr3_aa: CASSLAGYGYTF

cdr3_length: 17
j_call: TRBJ1-4
d_call: NA
v_call: TRBV7-2
clone_size: NA
cdr3_nt: TGTGCCAGCAGCTTGGGGAGGGGGTTCTCAACTAATGAAAAACTGTTTTTT
cdr3_aa: CASSLGRGFSTNEKLFF

cdr3_length: 14
j_call: TRBJ1-5
d_call: NA
v_call: TRBV11-3
clone_size: NA
cdr3_nt: TGTGCCAGCAGCCCGGACTTGTTCAATCAGCCCCAGCATTTT
cdr3_aa: CASSPDLFNQPQHF

cdr3_length: 15
j_call: TRBJ2-1
d_call: TRBD2
v_call: TRBV7-6
clone_size: NA
cdr3_nt: TGTGCCAGCAGCTCGACTAGCCCAGGATACAATGAGCAGTTCTTC
cdr3_aa: CASSSTSPGYNEQFF

cdr3_length: 13
j_call: TRBJ2-7
d_call: TRBD1
v_call: TRBV6-1
clone_size: NA
cdr3_nt: TGTGCCAGCCGGTGGACAGGCGCCCCCGAGCAGTACTTC
cdr3_aa: CASRWTGAPEQYF

cdr3_length: 19
j_call: TRBJ2-1
d_call: TRBD2
v_call: TRBV5-6
clone_size: once
cdr3_nt: TGTGCCAGCAGCTTGGCCGGGCGTAGCGGGGTACAGATGGGGAATGAGCAGTTCTTC
cdr3_aa: CASSLAGRSGVQMGNEQFF

cdr3_length: 16
j_call: TRBJ2-3
d_call: TRBD2
v_call: TRBV18
clone_size: NA
cdr3_nt: TGTGCCAGCCAGCTAACTAGCGGGGGTGGCACAGATACGCAGTATTTT
cdr3_aa: CASQLTSGGGTDTQYF

cdr3_length: 11
j_call: TRBJ2-5
d_call: NA
v_call: TRBV5-1
clone_size: NA
cdr3_nt: TGCGCCAGCAGTAATTTGGAGACCCAGTACTTC
cdr3_aa: CASSNLETQYF

cdr3_length: 15
j_call: TRBJ2-3
d_call: TRBD1
v_call: TRBV5-5
clone_size: NA
cdr3_nt: TGTGCCAGCAGCTTAAGGACAGGGGGCACAGATACGCAGTATTTT
cdr3_aa: CASSLRTGGTDTQYF

cdr3_length: 16
j_call: TRBJ2-1
d_call: TRBD2
v_call: TRBV11-3
clone_size: NA
cdr3_nt: TGTGCCAGCAGCTTAGTACCGGGACTACCGAACAATGAGCAGTTCTTC
cdr3_aa: CASSLVPGLPNNEQFF

cdr3_length: 15
j_call: TRBJ1-1
d_call: NA
v_call: TRBV19
clone_size: NA
cdr3_nt: TGTGCCAGTAGTATAGCGGGGGGCCTGAACACTGAAGCTTTCTTT
cdr3_aa: CASSIAGGLNTEAFF

cdr3_length: 14
j_call: TRBJ2-7
d_call: TRBD2
v_call: TRBV5-1
clone_size: NA
cdr3_nt: TGCGCCAGCAGCTTGGAACTAGCGGGAGACGAGCAGTACTTC
cdr3_aa: CASSLELAGDEQYF

cdr3_length: 17
j_call: TRBJ2-1
d_call: TRBD2
v_call: TRBV5-1
clone_size: NA
cdr3_nt: TGCGCCAGCAGCTGGGGGGCCCTAGCGGGAAGTGCCAATGAGCAGTTCTTC
cdr3_aa: CASSWGALAGSANEQFF

cdr3_length: 15
j_call: TRBJ1-1
d_call: NA
v_call: TRBV18
clone_size: NA
cdr3_nt: TGTGCCAGCTCACCACAAAGGGGACGCGACACTGAAGCTTTCTTT
cdr3_aa: CASSPQRGRDTEAFF

cdr3_length: 13
j_call: TRBJ1-1
d_call: TRBD1
v_call: TRBV18
clone_size: NA
cdr3_nt: TGTGCCAGCTCACTGACAGGGTACACTGAAGCTTTCTTT
cdr3_aa: CASSLTGYTEAFF

cdr3_length: 15
j_call: TRBJ2-1
d_call: NA
v_call: TRBV6-4
clone_size: NA
cdr3_nt: TGTGCCAGCAGTACTCTCCCTAGCTCCTACAATGAGCAGTTCTTC
cdr3_aa: CASSTLPSSYNEQFF

cdr3_length: 18
j_call: TRBJ2-3
d_call: NA
v_call: TRBV9
clone_size: NA
cdr3_nt: TGTGCCAGCAGCGTAGGGCCCTCGGGGGGCTTTGACACAGATACGCAGTATTTT
cdr3_aa: CASSVGPSGGFDTDTQYF

cdr3_length: 13
j_call: TRBJ2-7
d_call: NA
v_call: TRBV7-9
clone_size: NA
cdr3_nt: TGTGCCAGCAGCTTAGTGCAACCTGGCGAGCAGTACTTC
cdr3_aa: CASSLVQPGEQYF

cdr3_length: 16
j_call: TRBJ1-5
d_call: NA
v_call: TRBV19
clone_size: NA
cdr3_nt: TGTGCCGGCGGGCCTCGTACAGGAGTCAGCAATCAGCCCCAGCATTTT
cdr3_aa: CAGGPRTGVSNQPQHF

cdr3_length: 14
j_call: TRBJ2-7
d_call: NA
v_call: TRBV25-1
clone_size: NA
cdr3_nt: TGTGCCAGCAGTACCCCCGGCAGGCGCGACGAGCAGTACTTC
cdr3_aa: CASSTPGRRDEQYF

cdr3_length: 13
j_call: TRBJ1-2
d_call: NA
v_call: TRBV6-1
clone_size: NA
cdr3_nt: TGTGCCAGCAACGGCCGGGACGGATATGGCTACACCTTC
cdr3_aa: CASNGRDGYGYTF

cdr3_length: 15
j_call: TRBJ1-3
d_call: NA
v_call: TRBV7-2
clone_size: NA
cdr3_nt: TGTGCCAGCAGCTCTCCAGGGTTTCCTGGAAACACCATATATTTT
cdr3_aa: CASSSPGFPGNTIYF

cdr3_length: 14
j_call: TRBJ1-5
d_call: NA
v_call: TRBV6-6
clone_size: NA
cdr3_nt: TGTGCCAGCGGATCGCCTAGCCGCAATCAGCCCCAGCATTTT
cdr3_aa: CASGSPSRNQPQHF

cdr3_length: 15
j_call: TRBJ2-3
d_call: NA
v_call: TRBV5-1
clone_size: once
cdr3_nt: TGCGCCAGCAGCTTGCCCCTTGTAGGGGGAGATACGCAGTATTTT
cdr3_aa: CASSLPLVGGDTQYF

cdr3_length: 14
j_call: TRBJ2-1
d_call: NA
v_call: TRBV5-8
clone_size: NA
cdr3_nt: TGTGCCAGCAGCAGTCGTCTAGGGTTTAATGAGCAGTTCTTC
cdr3_aa: CASSSRLGFNEQFF

cdr3_length: 14
j_call: TRBJ2-7
d_call: TRBD1
v_call: TRBV7-2
clone_size: once
cdr3_nt: TGTGCCAGCAGCTTGGGGACAGGGGTCTACGAGCAGTACTTC
cdr3_aa: CASSLGTGVYEQYF

cdr3_length: 11
j_call: TRBJ1-1
d_call: NA
v_call: TRBV28
clone_size: NA
cdr3_nt: TGTGCCAGCAGAAGTTATACTGAAGCTTTCTTT
cdr3_aa: CASRSYTEAFF

cdr3_length: 16
j_call: TRBJ2-1
d_call: TRBD2
v_call: TRBV11-3
clone_size: once
cdr3_nt: TGTGCCAGCAGCTTAGGACTAGCGGGAGGTAGCAATGAGCAGTTCTTC
cdr3_aa: CASSLGLAGGSNEQFF

cdr3_length: 13
j_call: TRBJ1-1
d_call: NA
v_call: TRBV6-6
clone_size: NA
cdr3_nt: TGTGCCAGCACCTCGGGTGTTGTCACTGAAGCTTTCTTT
cdr3_aa: CASTSGVVTEAFF

cdr3_length: 14
j_call: TRBJ2-7
d_call: NA
v_call: TRBV28
clone_size: NA
cdr3_nt: TGTGCCAGCAGTTTATTGAGACAAGCCTACGAGCAGTACTTC
cdr3_aa: CASSLLRQAYEQYF

cdr3_length: 13
j_call: TRBJ1-1
d_call: NA
v_call: TRBV11-2
clone_size: NA
cdr3_nt: TGTGCCAGCAGCTCCCAAAGGAACACTGAAGCTTTCTTT
cdr3_aa: CASSSQRNTEAFF

cdr3_length: 15
j_call: TRBJ2-5
d_call: TRBD2
v_call: TRBV7-2
clone_size: NA
cdr3_nt: TGTGCCAGCAGCTTATATGTGGGGGGGGTAGAGACCCAGTACTTC
cdr3_aa: CASSLYVGGVETQYF

cdr3_length: 15
j_call: TRBJ2-4
d_call: TRBD1
v_call: TRBV28
clone_size: NA
cdr3_nt: TGTGCCAGCAGTTCCCCCGGGACAGGGCAAAACATTCAGTACTTC
cdr3_aa: CASSSPGTGQNIQYF

cdr3_length: 14
j_call: TRBJ1-5
d_call: TRBD1
v_call: TRBV6-6
clone_size: NA
cdr3_nt: TGTGCCAGCAGTCCTCAACAGGGGAATCAGCCCCAGCATTTT
cdr3_aa: CASSPQQGNQPQHF

cdr3_length: 14
j_call: TRBJ2-7
d_call: TRBD1
v_call: TRBV6-5
clone_size: few
cdr3_nt: TGTGCCAGCACCACGGGACAGGGAAAAGGCGAGCAGTACTTC
cdr3_aa: CASTTGQGKGEQYF

cdr3_length: 15
j_call: TRBJ2-3
d_call: TRBD1
v_call: TRBV19
clone_size: NA
cdr3_nt: TGTGCCAGTAAAACGACAGGGGGGGTTACAGATACGCAGTATTTT
cdr3_aa: CASKTTGGVTDTQYF